The 30 T cell receptor beta chains reported below all come from one sample, sequenced in a study of shared clonotypes between healthy human individuals. Using immunoSEQ multiplex PCR, the repertoire was profiled, and TCRdb retains in-frame clones only, with some absent. The profile covers 950,000 to 1,200,000 clones, with approximately 80% appearing a single time and 0.89% taken by the ten largest. Sequenced sample: memory CD4+ T cells from PBMCs. The sample's subset: CD45RA-negative fraction. Source of these receptors: a man younger than 35 in good health. Some clones in this sample may be carry-over from other donors' samples.

Note on this clone: A read error is possible here, since a much larger clone lies one base away. The gene calls are TRBV5-1 and TRBJ1-1; the match to TRBD1 covers 9 bases. V lost 4 bases to trimming and J lost 6 bases; unmatched junction nucleotides: 10. The CDR3 runs to 15 residues. Per the germline V gene, CDR1 is SGHRS and CDR2 is YFSETQ. DNA of the CDR3: TGCGCCAGCAGCCCAGACAGGGGGGTATTCGCTGAAGCTTTCTTT. Amino acid sequence: CASSPDRGVFAEAFF.

The rearrangement joins TRBV14 to TRBJ2-7; D unresolved. Trimming shortened V by 3 bases and J by 10 bases, and 13 bases separated the two germline ends. Germline CDR1 reads SGHDN; CDR2 reads FVKESK. CDR3 length: 12 amino acids. This CDR3 is CASSQGRWSQYF. The DNA for the CDR3 is TGTGCCAGCAGCCAGGGTCGGTGGTCACAGTACTTC. Filled out from reference TRBV14 and TRBJ2-7, the complete variable domain reads EAGVTQFPSHSVIEKGQTVTLRCDPISGHDNLYWYRRVMGKEIKFLLHFVKESKQDESGMPNNRFLAERTGGTYSTLKVQPAELEDSGVYFCASSQGRWSQYFGPGTRLTVT.

V usage is TRBV28 and J usage is TRBJ2-4; possibly TRBD2 for D (6 bases). The CDR3 contains 13 residues. Germline values: CDR1 MDHEN, CDR2 SYDVKM. The V end was cut by 10 bases, the J end by 1 base, with 11 bases between. DNA for the CDR3: TGTGCCACCTCGGGGGAGGCCAAAAACATTCAGTACTTC. It encodes CATSGEAKNIQYF.

The rearrangement joins TRBV10-3 to TRBJ1-1; 7 nucleotides line up with TRBD1. The germline V gene has CDR1 ENHRY and CDR2 SYGVKD. The V segment lost 7 bases and the J segment 0 bases; nucleotides outside the gene matches: 5. The CDR3 spans 14 residues. CDR3 loop: CAITAGQVNTEAFF. CDR3 nucleotide sequence: TGTGCCATCACCGCAGGACAGGTGAACACTGAAGCTTTCTTT.

The V call is TRBV5-4, the J call TRBJ2-5; D ambiguous. This CDR3 spans 11 amino acids. Deletions cut 4 bases from V and 7 bases from J, with 8 bases between. Germline V CDR1 and CDR2: SGHNT, YYREEE (reference sequence). The chain's CDR3 is CASSPNGTQYF. CDR3 sequence (DNA): TGTGCCAGCAGCCCCAACGGGACCCAGTACTTC.

With respect to this clone: This specimen includes other DNA sequences encoding the same CDR3. The rearrangement uses TRBV28 and TRBJ2-3, with 7 nucleotides matching TRBD2. Germline CDR1 MDHEN, CDR2 SYDVKM. V shed 2 bases and J 6 bases; nucleotides not matched to a gene: 2. The CDR3 covers 13 residues. The CDR3 nucleotides read TGTGCCAGCAGTTTAAGACTAGCTGATACGCAGTATTTT. Residues: CASSLRLADTQYF.

The chain uses TRBV6-6 and TRBJ1-4; D unclear. Germline assignment: CDR1 MNHNY and CDR2 SVGAGI (reference sequence). V gave up 0 bases and J gave up 5 bases, with 7 bases separating them. The CDR3 totals 14 residues. The CDR3 reads CASSYSPDNEKLFF. CDR3 nucleotides: TGTGCCAGCAGTTACTCACCAGACAATGAAAAACTGTTTTTT.

The CDR3 DNA reads TGTGCCAGCAGCTCCGGGACAGGGACGGGGGAGACCCAGTACTTC. This translates into CASSSGTGTGETQYF. The chain is built from TRBV7-9 and TRBJ2-5; TRBD1 aligns across 9 bases. The CDR3 extends over 15 amino acids. V shed 4 bases, J shed 5 bases, and the junction held 8 bases outside the gene matches. Germline V gene data show CDR1 as SEHNR and CDR2 as FQNEAQ (reference sequence).

The rearrangement links TRBV5-8 to TRBJ2-2; 10 bases match TRBD2. The CDR3 is 15 amino acids. Trimming at V came to 4 bases and at J to 4 bases, leaving 4 bases not matched to a gene. Germline V gene data show CDR1 as SGHTS and CDR2 as YDEGEE. CDR3 sequence: CASSRSGRATGELFF. DNA for the CDR3: TGTGCCAGCAGCCGAAGCGGGAGGGCCACCGGGGAGCTGTTTTTT.

V is TRBV6-5 and J is TRBJ1-1; 7 bases line up with TRBD1. The CDR3 has 13 residues. V shed 6 bases, J shed 4 bases, and the junction held 5 bases outside the gene matches. Per germline, CDR1 MNHEY and CDR2 SVGAGI. The CDR3 loop reads CASRVTGLTEAFF. Written as DNA, the CDR3 is TGTGCCAGCAGGGTGACAGGGCTCACTGAAGCTTTCTTT.

The chain employs TRBV10-3 and TRBJ2-7; no firm D call. Germline CDR1 and CDR2: ENHRY and SYGVKD. V was pared by 0 bases and J by 4 bases, with 7 bases between. The CDR3 extends over 13 amino acids. DNA for the CDR3: TGTGCCATCAGTGAGTCCGGAAGATACGAGCAGTACTTC. Translating it yields CAISESGRYEQYF.

The V gene is TRBV5-1, the J gene TRBJ2-5, with 8 bases lining up with TRBD2. TRBJ2-7 explains the end of the DNA better; the J call may be wrong. The CDR3 sequence is 15 residues long. Germline V gene sequence: CDR1 SGHRS, CDR2 YFSETQ. In DNA form, the CDR3 reads TGCGCCAGCAGCTTGATTCCGGGAGGGCGGGGCGAGCAGTACTTC. It yields the protein CASSLIPGGRGEQYF.

The chain combines TRBV6-1 with TRBJ2-7; TRBD1 is a possible D gene (6 bases). CDR1 and CDR2 from the germline V gene are MNHNS and SASEGT. V was pared by 7 bases and J by 0 bases, with 10 bases between. The CDR3 is 13 amino acids. Here the CDR3 DNA reads TGTGCCAGCAATCGGGACATCTCCTACGAGCAGTACTTC. Protein product: CASNRDISYEQYF.

V and J are TRBV11-3 and TRBJ2-2, with D hard to call. Trimming left V 0 bases short and J 5 bases short, with 4 bases between. This CDR3 has 13 residues. Germline CDR1 and CDR2: SGHNT and YENEEA. The CDR3 DNA is TGTGCCAGCAGCTTAGATACAACCGGGGAGCTGTTTTTT. It translates to CASSLDTTGELFF.

CDR3 in DNA: TGTGCCAGCAGCTCCGGACGACAGATGGCGGAGACCCAGTACTTC. It specifies CASSSGRQMAETQYF. V gene TRBV7-3 combines with J gene TRBJ2-5; a possible D gene is TRBD1 (5 bases). The CDR3 is 15 residues long. CDR1 SGHTA and CDR2 FQGTGA come from the germline V gene. The V end was cut by 4 bases, the J end by 5 bases, with 17 bases between.

This clone occurred once. The chain joins TRBV6-5 to TRBJ2-7, with D perhaps matching TRBD1 or TRBD2 (5 bases each). Per the germline V gene, CDR1 is MNHEY and CDR2 is SVGAGI. This CDR3 has 13 amino acids. V was cut by 4 bases and J by 3 bases, with 10 bases left in between. The CDR3 loop reads CASSWDPIYEQYF. As DNA, the CDR3 is TGTGCCAGCAGTTGGGACCCCATCTACGAGCAGTACTTC.

V and J are TRBV11-2 and TRBJ1-4; D unresolved. The germline V and J ends were trimmed by 6 bases and 7 bases, with 15 bases remaining between them. This CDR3 has 14 residues. Germline V gives CDR1 SGHAT, CDR2 FQNNGV. The CDR3 DNA reads as TGTGCCAGCAGGCCTGAGCGGCCGTTTGAAAAACTGTTTTTT. This codes for CASRPERPFEKLFF.

This clone has a handful of counts. The chain uses TRBV5-6 and TRBJ2-1; 9 bases map to TRBD1. Looked up from germline, CDR1 is SGHDT and CDR2 is YYEEEE. The CDR3 totals 16 residues. The V gene end was trimmed by 4 bases and the J gene end by 1 base; junction bases not matched to a gene: 6. This chain's CDR3 is CASSHYRGRSYNEQFF. Here the CDR3 DNA reads TGTGCCAGCAGCCATTACAGGGGGCGATCCTACAATGAGCAGTTCTTC.

V is TRBV11-2 and J is TRBJ1-1; D unclear. Germline values: CDR1 SGHAT, CDR2 FQNNGV. There are 15 residues in the CDR3. The V and J ends lost 5 bases and 0 bases respectively, with 13 bases between them. CDR3 amino acids: CASSPRTRLNTEAFF. The CDR3 DNA is TGTGCCAGCAGCCCCCGCACGAGGTTGAACACTGAAGCTTTCTTT.

The V gene is TRBV4-1, the J gene TRBJ1-3, with D possibly matching TRBD1 (5 bases). V dropped 4 bases and J dropped 3 bases, with 13 bases sitting between them. The CDR3 has 15 amino acids. Per germline, CDR1 MGHRA and CDR2 YSYEKL. The CDR3 DNA follows: TGCGCCAGCAGCCTCACACCCGACAGTGGAAACACCATATATTTT. Translation: CASSLTPDSGNTIYF.

In this sample, this clone turned up a few times. Other nucleotide sequences in the sample specify the same CDR3. The chain links TRBV10-1 to TRBJ1-1; tentative D call: TRBD1 (5 bases). V lost 3 bases and J lost 1, with 24 bases in between. Germline lookup yields CDR1 WNHNN and CDR2 SYGVQD (reference sequence). This CDR3 is 19 amino acids long. The CDR3 loop reads CASSDPPGDATPTNTEAFF. The CDR3 nucleotides read TGCGCCAGCAGTGATCCCCCGGGGGACGCCACCCCCACGAACACTGAAGCTTTCTTT.

This clone has a single count. The gene calls are TRBV20-1 and TRBJ1-2, with TRBD1 matching 9 bases. CDR1 is DFQATT, CDR2 SNEGSKA, per germline (reference sequence). There are 10 residues in the CDR3. CDR3 nucleotide sequence: TGCAGGGGACAGGGAGAGGGCTACACCTTC. Protein sequence: CRGQGEGYTF.

V and J are TRBV27 and TRBJ1-1, with TRBD1 as a possible D gene (5 bases). The CDR3 is 16 amino acids. V shed 6 bases and J shed 0 bases, with 17 bases lying between them. Germline assignment: CDR1 MNHEY and CDR2 SMNVEV (reference sequence). The DNA of the CDR3 is TGTGCCAGCAGACTGGCGACAGAATCTCTGAACACTGAAGCTTTCTTT. Residues: CASRLATESLNTEAFF.

A word on this clone: At one end, the junction sequence differs from germline, possibly due to a read error. This chain connects TRBV4-2 to TRBJ1-5, with a possible D match to TRBD1 (6 bases). CDR1 LGHNA and CDR2 YNFKEQ come from the germline V gene. The CDR3 sequence is 18 residues long. This chain's CDR3 is CASSQQHYQQGSRQPRHF. In DNA form, the CDR3 reads TGTGCCAGCAGCCAACAGCATTACCAACAGGGTTCAAGGCAGCCCCGGCATTTT.

The J gene is TRBJ2-1, the V gene TRBV4-1; 7 positions match TRBD1. Germline CDR1 is MGHRA and CDR2 is YSYEKL. The CDR3 totals 14 residues. The J segment lost 15 bases and the V segment lost 0 bases, leaving 11 bases of the junction unmatched. The CDR3 protein is CASSQDRSRDRVFF. CDR3 sequence (DNA): TGCGCCAGCAGCCAAGATCGCTCTCGAGACAGGGTGTTCTTC.

The chain links TRBV5-4 to TRBJ2-4; no firm D call. V gave up 6 bases and J gave up 6 bases, with 13 bases separating them. Germline loops: CDR1 SGHNT, CDR2 YYREEE (reference sequence). This CDR3 is built from 13 residues. CDR3 nucleotides: TGTGCCAGCACCCCCCCGGACGGAAACATTCAGTACTTC. Amino acids: CASTPPDGNIQYF.

The chain recombines TRBV13 with TRBJ2-7, with a weak D call TRBD2 (6 bases). Trimming removed 5 bases at V and 8 bases at J, with 16 bases between. The CDR3 contains 13 residues. CDR1 and CDR2 from the germline V gene are PRHDT and FYEKMQ (reference sequence). As DNA, the CDR3 is TGTGCCAGCAGCCACCCAAGACTAGTTAAGCAGTACTTC. Its protein product is CASSHPRLVKQYF. The entire variable domain, with the rest obtained from reference TRBV13 and TRBJ2-7, is as follows: AAGVIQSPRHLIKEKRETATLKCYPIPRHDTVYWYQQGPGQDPQFLISFYEKMQSDKGSIPDRFSAQQFSDYHSELNMSSLELGDSALYFCASSHPRLVKQYFGPGTRLTVT.

Remarks on this clone: The same CDR3 is also encoded by other DNA sequences in this sample. This rearrangement joins TRBV5-1 to TRBJ2-2, with TRBD2 matching 7 bases. In germline, CDR1 is SGHRS, CDR2 YFSETQ. Trimming at V came to 5 bases and at J to 0 bases, leaving 1 base not matched to a gene. This CDR3 has 14 amino acids. The CDR3 is CASSLAANTGELFF. The CDR3 bases are TGCGCCAGCAGTCTAGCGGCGAACACCGGGGAGCTGTTTTTT.

This chain links TRBV28 with TRBJ2-7; possibly TRBD1 for D (6 bases). The CDR3 length is 13 residues. Deletions cut 8 bases from V and 2 bases from J, with 13 bases between. CDR1 is MDHEN and CDR2 is SYDVKM in the germline V gene. The CDR3 sequence is CASVDSSTYEQYF. The CDR3 DNA reads TGTGCCAGCGTGGACAGCTCAACCTACGAGCAGTACTTC.

A word on this clone: A read error may produce the germline difference seen at one junction end. The rearrangement joins TRBV9 to TRBJ1-2; D is possibly TRBD1 (6 bases). This CDR3 spans 14 amino acids. From germline, CDR1 is SGDLS and CDR2 YYNGEE. The CDR3 nucleotides are TGTGCCAGCAGCGCCAGCGGGGACACCTATGGCTGCACCTTC. It is translated as CASSASGDTYGCTF.